The clone carrying this T cell receptor beta chain was recorded once. Its target is not known. This CDR3 region has 16 residues. The data were obtained in a study of T-cell memory formation after mild COVID-19. Study-wide results and caveats: Among clones peaking at day 37 in the second wave, SARS-CoV-2 specificity remained unconfirmed. Balance between CD4 and CD8 was seen in clones contracting day 15 to 85, and a CD4+ lean was seen in later expanders.

TCR alpha and TCR beta cDNA libraries with sample barcodes and UMIs came from 5'RACE using constant-segment primers. TCRdb re-called the 5' RACE reads through MiXCR, storing one row per CDR3 protein. The sample comprises 350,000 to 450,000 distinct CDR3 sequences, around 28% of which are singletons, and roughly 14% rests with the top ten. Material for sequencing was PBMCs or a T cell subset sorted from them (not recorded which). This receptor was taken from an adult woman who had mild COVID-19 (a few samples of this study predate the infection). Cell type and time point are not known. J is TRBJ2-2 and V is TRBV21-1; the table gives TRBD1 as D, unverified against the DNA. TRBV21-1 is a pseudogene segment. The chain's CDR3 is CASSHRVQWYTGELFF. CDR3 bases: TGTGCCAGCAGCCACAGGGTGCAATGGTACACCGGGGAGCTGTTTTTT.